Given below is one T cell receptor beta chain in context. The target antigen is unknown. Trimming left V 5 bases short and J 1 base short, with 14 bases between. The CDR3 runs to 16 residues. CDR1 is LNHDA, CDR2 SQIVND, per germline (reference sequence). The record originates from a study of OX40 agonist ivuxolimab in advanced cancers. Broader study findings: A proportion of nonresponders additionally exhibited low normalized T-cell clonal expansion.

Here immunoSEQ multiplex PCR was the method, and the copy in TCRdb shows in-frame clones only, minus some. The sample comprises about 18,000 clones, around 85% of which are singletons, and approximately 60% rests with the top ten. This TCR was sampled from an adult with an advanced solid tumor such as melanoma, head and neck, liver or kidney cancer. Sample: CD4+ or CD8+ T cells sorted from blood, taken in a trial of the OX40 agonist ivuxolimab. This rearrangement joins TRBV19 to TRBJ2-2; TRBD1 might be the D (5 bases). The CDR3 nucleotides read TGTGCCAGTAGTTCACACCAAACAGGGAACACCGGGGAGCTGTTTTTT. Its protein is CASSSHQTGNTGELFF.